The entry that follows covers one T cell receptor beta chain sequence. This clonotype was recorded only once. Its binding antigen is unknown. Base qualities are not provided; no much larger clone lies one nucleotide away. A single read offers scant evidence. These data come from a study of T cell repertoires in cytomegalovirus infection (dated by TCRdb to between 2019 and 2020). About the investigation overall: Because public TCR beta signatures pointed to carriage of CMV infection together with the matching HLA type, the HLA type of each donor mattered for the analysis.

The instrument was an Illumina HiSeq 1500. Starting from the raw public reads, TCRdb applied fastp trimming at Q25, assembled clones with MiXCR and retained in-frame beta chains. Each entry merges the rows of one CDR3 protein and shows their most common DNA and genes. This sample is represented by hundreds of thousands of distinct CDR3 sequences; approximately 40% of them were singletons. The top ten clonotypes cover around 3% of the sample. The CDR3 starts with the cysteine, ends with the phenylalanine, and has 16 residues. Only the CDR3 part of the read is kept: 48 bases, read in frame from the first base. Here is what the overall study found, with its caveats: In both this cohort and an independent roughly 350-donor cohort, the cumulative frequency of public TCR beta family members distinguished carriers of CMV infection plus the relevant HLA type. In the ex vivo response, HLA-C-restricted CMV-specific TCR beta clonotypes were dominant, and in two of eight donors the single most frequent clonotype came from this HLA-C-restricted group.

Sequencing input: PBMCs. The rearranged chain carries TRBV3-2 and TRBJ1-1; the table's D gene call, TRBD1, was not cross checked with the DNA. TRBV3-2 is described as a pseudogene. The sequence derives from a human donor in good health (CMV status not recorded). Some clones in this sample may be carry-over from other donors' samples. The DNA sequence is as follows: TGTGCCAGCAGGGGAGGCGGGGGACGTTCCCTGACTGAAGCTTTCTTT. Protein translation: CASRGGGGRSLTEAFF.